This T cell receptor beta chain was observed in a study of glioma-infiltrating T cells. From germline, CDR1 is LNHNV and CDR2 YYDKDF (reference sequence). The length of the CDR3 is 13 residues. With regard to this clonotype: A junction boundary mismatches the germline segment, possibly from a read error.

The iRepertoire nested amplicon-rescue multiplex PCR amplified TCR alpha and beta CDR3s from RNA. From the multiplex PCR reads, TCRdb called clonotypes with MiXCR, one entry per CDR3 protein. The table has about 380,000 distinct CDR3 sequences, around 38% seen once. What was sequenced was glioma tissue, nonneoplastic brain tissue, or PBMCs (not recorded which). The sequence derives from a human donor with low-grade glioma or glioblastoma, undergoing nonglioma brain surgery, or in good health (not recorded which). This chain links TRBV15 with TRBJ1-2; D gene ambiguous. CDR3: CAASSVSAYGYTF. CDR3 coding DNA: TGTGCCGCCAGCTCCGTTTCGGCTTATGGCTACACCTTC. The full variable domain, its missing parts supplied by reference TRBV15 and TRBJ1-2, is DAMVIQNPRYQVTQFGKPVTLSCSQTLNHNVMYWYQQKSSQAPKLLFHYYDKDFNNEADTPDNFQSRRPNTSFCFLDIRSPGLGDTAMYLCAASSVSAYGYTFGSGTRLTVV.